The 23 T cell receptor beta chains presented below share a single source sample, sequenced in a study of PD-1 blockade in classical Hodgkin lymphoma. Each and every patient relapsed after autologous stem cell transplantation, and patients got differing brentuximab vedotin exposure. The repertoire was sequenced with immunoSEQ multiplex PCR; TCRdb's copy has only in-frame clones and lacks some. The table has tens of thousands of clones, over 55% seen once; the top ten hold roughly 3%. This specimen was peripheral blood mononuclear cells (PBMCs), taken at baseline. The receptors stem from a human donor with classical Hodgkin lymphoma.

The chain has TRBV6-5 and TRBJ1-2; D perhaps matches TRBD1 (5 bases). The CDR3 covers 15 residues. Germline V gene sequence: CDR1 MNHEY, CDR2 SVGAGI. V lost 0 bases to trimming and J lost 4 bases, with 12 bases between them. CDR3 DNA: TGTGCCAGCAGTTACTCGTACCAGGGACCCTATGGCTACACCTTC. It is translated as CASSYSYQGPYGYTF.

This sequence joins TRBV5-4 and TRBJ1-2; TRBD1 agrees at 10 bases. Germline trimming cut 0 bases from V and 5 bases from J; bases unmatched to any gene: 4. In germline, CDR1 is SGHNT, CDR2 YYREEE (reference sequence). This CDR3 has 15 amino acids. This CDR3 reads CASSLEQDRGYGYTF. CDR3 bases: TGTGCCAGCAGCTTGGAACAGGACAGGGGGTATGGCTACACCTTC.

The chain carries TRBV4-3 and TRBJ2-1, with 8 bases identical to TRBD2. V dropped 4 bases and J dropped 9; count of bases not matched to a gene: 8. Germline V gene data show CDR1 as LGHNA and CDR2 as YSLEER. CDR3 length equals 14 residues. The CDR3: CASSPLGAGGEQFF. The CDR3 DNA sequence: TGCGCCAGCAGCCCTCTTGGGGCGGGAGGTGAGCAGTTCTTC.

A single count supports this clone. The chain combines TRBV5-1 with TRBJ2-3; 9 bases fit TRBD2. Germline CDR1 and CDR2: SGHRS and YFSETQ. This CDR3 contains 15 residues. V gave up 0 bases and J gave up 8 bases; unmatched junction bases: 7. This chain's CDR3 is CASSLDGTSSITQYF. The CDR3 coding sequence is TGCGCCAGCAGCTTGGACGGGACTAGCAGCATTACGCAGTATTTT.

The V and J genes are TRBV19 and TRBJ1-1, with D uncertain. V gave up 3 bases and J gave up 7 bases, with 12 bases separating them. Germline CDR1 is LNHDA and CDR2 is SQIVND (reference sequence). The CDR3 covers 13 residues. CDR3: CASSIHPRIEAFF. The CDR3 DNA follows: TGTGCCAGTAGTATCCACCCTCGTATTGAAGCTTTCTTT.

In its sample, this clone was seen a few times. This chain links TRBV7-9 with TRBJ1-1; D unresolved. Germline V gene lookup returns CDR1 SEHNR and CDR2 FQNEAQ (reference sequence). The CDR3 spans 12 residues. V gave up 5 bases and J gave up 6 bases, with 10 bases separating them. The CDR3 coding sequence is TGTGCCAGCAGCGCCGGGTCGGCTGAAGCTTTCTTT. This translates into CASSAGSAEAFF.

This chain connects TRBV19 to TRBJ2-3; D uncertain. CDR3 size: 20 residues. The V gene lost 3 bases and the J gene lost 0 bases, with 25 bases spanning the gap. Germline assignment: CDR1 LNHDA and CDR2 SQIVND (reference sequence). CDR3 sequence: CASSMFLPTVSQLSTDTQYF. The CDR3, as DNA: TGTGCCAGTAGTATGTTTCTCCCAACGGTCAGCCAGTTAAGCACAGATACGCAGTATTTT. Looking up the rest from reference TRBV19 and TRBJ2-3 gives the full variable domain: DGGITQSPKYLFRKEGQNVTLSCEQNLNHDAMYWYRQDPGQGLRLIYYSQIVNDFQKGDIAEGYSVSREKKESFPLTVTSAQKNPTAFYLCASSMFLPTVSQLSTDTQYFGPGTRLTVL.

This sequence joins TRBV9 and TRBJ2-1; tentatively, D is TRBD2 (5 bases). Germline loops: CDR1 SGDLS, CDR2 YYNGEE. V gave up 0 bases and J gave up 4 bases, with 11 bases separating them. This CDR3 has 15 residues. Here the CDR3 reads CASSVDGETYNEQFF. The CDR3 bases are TGTGCCAGCAGCGTAGATGGGGAGACATACAATGAGCAGTTCTTC.

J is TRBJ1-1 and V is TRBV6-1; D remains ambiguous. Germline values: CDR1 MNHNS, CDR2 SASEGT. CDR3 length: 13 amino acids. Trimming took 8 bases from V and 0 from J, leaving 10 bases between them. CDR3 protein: CASWADMNTEAFF. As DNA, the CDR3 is TGTGCCAGCTGGGCCGACATGAACACTGAAGCTTTCTTT.

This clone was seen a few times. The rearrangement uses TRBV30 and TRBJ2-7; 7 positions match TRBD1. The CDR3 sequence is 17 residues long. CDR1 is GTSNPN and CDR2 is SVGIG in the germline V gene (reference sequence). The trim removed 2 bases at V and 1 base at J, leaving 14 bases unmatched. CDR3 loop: CAWSNPGQPKLSYEQYF. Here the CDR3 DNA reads TGTGCCTGGAGTAATCCGGGACAGCCAAAATTGTCCTACGAGCAGTACTTC.

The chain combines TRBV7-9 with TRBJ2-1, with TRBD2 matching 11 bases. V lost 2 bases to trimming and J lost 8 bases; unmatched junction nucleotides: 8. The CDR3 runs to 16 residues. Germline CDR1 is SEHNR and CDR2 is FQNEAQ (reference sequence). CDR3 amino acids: CASSLLGTSGGDEQFF. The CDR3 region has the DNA TGTGCCAGCAGCTTATTAGGGACTAGCGGCGGCGATGAGCAGTTCTTC.

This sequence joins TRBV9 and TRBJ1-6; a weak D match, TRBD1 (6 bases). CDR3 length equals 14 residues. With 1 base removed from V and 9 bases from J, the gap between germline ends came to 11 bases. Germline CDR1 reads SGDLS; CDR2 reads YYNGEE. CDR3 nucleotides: TGTGCCAGCAGCGTAATAGGGGGAAGTTCACCCCTCCACTTT. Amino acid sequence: CASSVIGGSSPLHF. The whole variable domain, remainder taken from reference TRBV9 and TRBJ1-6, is DSGVTQTPKHLITATGQRVTLRCSPRSGDLSVYWYQQSLDQGLQFLIQYYNGEERAKGNILERFSAQQFPDLHSELNLSSLELGDSALYFCASSVIGGSSPLHFGNGTRLTVT.

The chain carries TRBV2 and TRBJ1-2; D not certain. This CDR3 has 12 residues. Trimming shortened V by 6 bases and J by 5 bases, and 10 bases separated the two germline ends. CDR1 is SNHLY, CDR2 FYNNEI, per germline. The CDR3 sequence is CASRAANYGYTF. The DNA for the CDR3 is TGTGCCAGCAGGGCAGCCAATTATGGCTACACCTTC.

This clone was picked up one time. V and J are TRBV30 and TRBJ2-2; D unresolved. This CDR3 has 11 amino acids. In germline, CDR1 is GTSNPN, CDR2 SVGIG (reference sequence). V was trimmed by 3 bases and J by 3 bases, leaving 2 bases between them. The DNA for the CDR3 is TGTGCCTGGAGCTACACCGGGGAGCTGTTTTTT. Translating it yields CAWSYTGELFF.

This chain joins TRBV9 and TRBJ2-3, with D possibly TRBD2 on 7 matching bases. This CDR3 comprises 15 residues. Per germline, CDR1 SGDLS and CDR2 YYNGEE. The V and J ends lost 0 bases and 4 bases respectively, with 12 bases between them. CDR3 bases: TGTGCCAGCAGCGTAGAGGGGGGGCAATCAGATACGCAGTATTTT. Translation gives CASSVEGGQSDTQYF.

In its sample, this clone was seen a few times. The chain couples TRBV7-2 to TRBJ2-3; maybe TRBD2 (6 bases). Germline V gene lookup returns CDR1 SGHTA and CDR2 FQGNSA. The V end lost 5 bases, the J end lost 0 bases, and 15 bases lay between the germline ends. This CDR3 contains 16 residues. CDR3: CASSRSLARSTDTQYF. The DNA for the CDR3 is TGTGCCAGCAGCCGCTCCCTAGCGAGAAGCACAGATACGCAGTATTTT.

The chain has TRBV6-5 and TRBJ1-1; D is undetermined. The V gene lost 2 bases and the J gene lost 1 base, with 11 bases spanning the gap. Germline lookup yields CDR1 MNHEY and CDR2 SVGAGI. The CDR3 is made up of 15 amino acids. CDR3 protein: CASSYQQRPNTEAFF. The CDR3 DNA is TGTGCCAGCAGTTACCAACAGCGCCCGAACACTGAAGCTTTCTTT.

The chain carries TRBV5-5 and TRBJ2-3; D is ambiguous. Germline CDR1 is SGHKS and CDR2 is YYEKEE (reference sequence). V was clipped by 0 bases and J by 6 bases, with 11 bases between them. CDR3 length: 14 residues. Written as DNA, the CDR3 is TGTGCCAGCAGCTTGGTCGGTCTTCAGGATACGCAGTATTTT. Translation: CASSLVGLQDTQYF.

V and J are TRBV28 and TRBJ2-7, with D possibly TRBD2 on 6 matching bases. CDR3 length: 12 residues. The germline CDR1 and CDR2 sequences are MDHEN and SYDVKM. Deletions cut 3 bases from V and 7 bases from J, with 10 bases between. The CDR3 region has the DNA TGTGCCAGCAGTTTCCCAGGGAGGGAGCAGTACTTC. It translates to CASSFPGREQYF.

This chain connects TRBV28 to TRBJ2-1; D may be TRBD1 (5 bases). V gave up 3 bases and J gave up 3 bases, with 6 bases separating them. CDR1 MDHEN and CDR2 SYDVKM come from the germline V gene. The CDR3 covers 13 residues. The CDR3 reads CASSLGRYNEQFF. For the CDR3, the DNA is TGTGCCAGCAGTTTGGGGCGCTACAATGAGCAGTTCTTC. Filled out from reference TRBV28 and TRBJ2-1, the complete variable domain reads DVKVTQSSRYLVKRTGEKVFLECVQDMDHENMFWYRQDPGLGLRLIYFSYDVKMKEKGDIPEGYSVSREKKERFSLILESASTNQTSMYLCASSLGRYNEQFFGPGTRLTVL.

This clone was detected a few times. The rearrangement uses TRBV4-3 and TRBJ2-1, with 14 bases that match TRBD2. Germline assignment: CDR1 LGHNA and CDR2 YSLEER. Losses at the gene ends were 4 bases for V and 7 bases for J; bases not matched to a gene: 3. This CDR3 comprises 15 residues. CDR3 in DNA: TGCGCCAGCAGCCTGCGACTAGCGGGGGGGAATGAGCAGTTCTTC. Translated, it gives CASSLRLAGGNEQFF.

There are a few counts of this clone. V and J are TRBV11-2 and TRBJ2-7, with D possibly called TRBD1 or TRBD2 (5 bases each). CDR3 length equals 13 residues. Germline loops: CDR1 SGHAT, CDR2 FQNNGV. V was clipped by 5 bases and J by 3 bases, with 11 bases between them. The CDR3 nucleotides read TGTGCCAGCAGCCCGGGACCGCTCTACGAGCAGTACTTC. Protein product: CASSPGPLYEQYF.

The CDR3 bases are TGTGCCTGGAGTGTACAAGGTTCAGGTGGTGCTTTCTTT. Residues: CAWSVQGSGGAFF. The chain uses TRBV30 and TRBJ1-1; no clear D. The germline V gene encodes CDR1 GTSNPN and CDR2 SVGIG (reference sequence). The V and J ends lost 0 bases and 11 bases respectively, with 16 bases between them. The CDR3 is 13 residues long.